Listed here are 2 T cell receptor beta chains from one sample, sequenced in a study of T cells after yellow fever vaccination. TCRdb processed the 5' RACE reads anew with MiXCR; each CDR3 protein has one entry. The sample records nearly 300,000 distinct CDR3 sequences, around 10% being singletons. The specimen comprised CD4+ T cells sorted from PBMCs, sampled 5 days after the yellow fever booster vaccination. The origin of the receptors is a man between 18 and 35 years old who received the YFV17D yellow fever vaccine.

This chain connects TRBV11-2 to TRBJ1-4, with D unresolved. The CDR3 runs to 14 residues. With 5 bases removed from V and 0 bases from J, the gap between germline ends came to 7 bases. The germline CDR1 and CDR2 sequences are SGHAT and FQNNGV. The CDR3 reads CASSPTSTNEKLFF. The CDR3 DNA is TGTGCCAGCAGCCCTACGTCAACTAATGAAAAACTGTTTTTT. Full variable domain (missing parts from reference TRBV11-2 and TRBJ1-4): EAGVAQSPRYKIIEKRQSVAFWCNPISGHATLYWYQQILGQGPKLLIQFQNNGVVDDSQLPKDRFSAERLKGVDSTLKIQPAKLEDSAVYLCASSPTSTNEKLFFGSGTQLSVL.

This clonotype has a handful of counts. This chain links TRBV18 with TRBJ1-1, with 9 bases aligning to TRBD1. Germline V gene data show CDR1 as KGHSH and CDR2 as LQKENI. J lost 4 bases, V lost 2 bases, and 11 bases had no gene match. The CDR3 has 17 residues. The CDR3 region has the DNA TGTGCCAGCTCACCAAACTGGGGACAGGGAATTCGCACTGAAGCTTTCTTT. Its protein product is CASSPNWGQGIRTEAFF.